The 4 T cell receptor beta chains below were found in one sample sequenced in a study of blood T cell repertoires in COVID-19 (dated by TCRdb to 2020 to 2021). Library preparation used the immunoSEQ multiplex PCR assay. As stored in TCRdb, this immuneACCESS dataset retains in-frame rearrangements with V and J assigned. A fraction of the clones does not appear; measured against another copy, unresolved V genes explain less than half of the discrepancy, and the remainder lacks a known reason. Within this sample are 35,000 to 40,000 clones, with more than 65% of them counted one time only. The ten most abundant clones make up 25% to 30% of the sample. Source material: peripheral blood. Receptors were obtained from an elderly man with active or convalescent COVID-19.

The table lists this clone with a count of one. The chain couples TRBV27 to TRBJ1-2; maybe TRBD1 (6 bases). This CDR3 spans 14 amino acids. In germline, CDR1 is MNHEY, CDR2 SMNVEV (reference sequence). Trimming cost V 0 bases and J 7 bases, with 12 bases left between them. The DNA for the CDR3 is TGTGCCAGCAGTTTATCCACAGGGACCTCTGGCTACACCTTC. Translated, it gives CASSLSTGTSGYTF.

The CDR3 DNA is TGTGCCAGCAGCCGCCCCCCTAGAGGAACCCCCTATTTT. Its translation is CASSRPPRGTPYF. J is TRBJ2-3 and V is TRBV11-1, with D unresolved. Germline CDR1 SGHAT, CDR2 FQDESV (reference sequence). Trimming cost V 5 bases and J 15 bases, with 21 bases left between them. CDR3 length: 13 residues.

The chain employs TRBV27 and TRBJ1-1, with a weak D call TRBD1 (5 bases). Germline-derived CDR1 and CDR2 are MNHEY and SMNVEV (reference sequence). This CDR3 is 15 amino acids long. The V end was cut by 0 bases, the J end by 0 bases, with 8 bases between. The CDR3 bases are TGTGCCAGCAGTTTATCGACAGTGATGAACACTGAAGCTTTCTTT. Protein: CASSLSTVMNTEAFF.

This clone was counted a single time. CDR3 coding DNA: TGCAGTGCTAGTCCAGGGCCAGAAAAACTGTTTTTT. It codes for CSASPGPEKLFF. The chain joins TRBV20-1 to TRBJ1-4, with D possibly matching TRBD1 (5 bases). The CDR3 covers 12 residues. Germline assignment: CDR1 DFQATT and CDR2 SNEGSKA (reference sequence). With 3 bases removed from V and 8 bases from J, the gap between germline ends came to 10 bases.